The clone carrying this T cell receptor (beta chain) has a handful of counts. Its antigen is currently unknown. CDR3 length: 13 residues. Trimming took 3 bases from V and 2 from J, leaving 8 bases between them. Germline CDR1 and CDR2: SNHLY and FYNNEI. The TCR beta libraries were generated through quantitative 5'-RACE incorporating molecular barcodes. In TCRdb, the 5' RACE reads were re-called with MiXCR into one record per CDR3 protein. The profile shows tens of thousands of distinct CDR3 sequences, 9% of them singletons. This record belongs to a study of CD8 T cells in ankylosing spondylitis. The study, taken as a whole, reports: Significantly higher representation of disease-linked clones was reported for matched ankylosing spondylitis synovial fluid. Certain motif variants had earlier been reported in reactive arthritis synovial fluid and blood. Researchers report that disease-linked clones proved CD8+ and relatively rare in peripheral blood. Seven to nine highly homologous variants made up a TCR beta motif, and this motif appeared characteristic of ankylosing spondylitis blood.

The TCR sequence derives from a male donor with ankylosing spondylitis. Sequences were obtained from blood, either unsorted or a sorted T cell fraction (not recorded which). The chain carries TRBV2 and TRBJ2-7; D unresolved. The DNA of the CDR3 is TGTGCCAGCAGTGATTGGCTAGCCTACGAGCAGTACTTC. It is translated as CASSDWLAYEQYF.